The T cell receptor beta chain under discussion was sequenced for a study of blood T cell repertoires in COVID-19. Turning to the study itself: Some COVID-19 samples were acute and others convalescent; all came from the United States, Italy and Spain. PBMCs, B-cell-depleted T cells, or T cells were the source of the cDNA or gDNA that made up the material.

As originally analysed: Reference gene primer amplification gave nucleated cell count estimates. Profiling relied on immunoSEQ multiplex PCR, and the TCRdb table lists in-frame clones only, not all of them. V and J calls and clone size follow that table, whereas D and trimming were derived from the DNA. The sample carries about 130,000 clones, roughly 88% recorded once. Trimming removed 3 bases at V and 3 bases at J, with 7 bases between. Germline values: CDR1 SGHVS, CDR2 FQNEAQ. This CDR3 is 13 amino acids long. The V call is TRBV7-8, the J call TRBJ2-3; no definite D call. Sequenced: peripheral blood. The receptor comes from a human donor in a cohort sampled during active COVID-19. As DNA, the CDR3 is TGTGCCAGCAGCTTTTACTCTACAGATACGCAGTATTTT. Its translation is CASSFYSTDTQYF.